These 14 T cell receptor beta chains were all obtained from the same sample, sequenced in a study of blood T cell repertoires in COVID-19. Sequenced by immunoSEQ multiplex PCR; TCRdb stores in-frame clones only, minus some. The data hold roughly 210,000 clones, with around 86% observed a single time. The source material was PBMCs or T cells enriched from blood (not recorded which). The receptors come from a young man in a cohort exposed to, infected with or recovered from COVID-19 (not recorded which).

This chain joins TRBV28 and TRBJ1-4; D gene unclear. Trimming shortened V by 6 bases and J by 5 bases, and 16 bases separated the two germline ends. The V gene's germline CDR1 is MDHEN and CDR2 SYDVKM. The CDR3 totals 15 residues. The CDR3 DNA reads TGTGCCAGCAGCCTAAAGTCCGCGGGGAATGAAAAACTGTTTTTT. Translated, it gives CASSLKSAGNEKLFF. Drawing the rest from reference TRBV28 and TRBJ1-4, the complete variable domain is DVKVTQSSRYLVKRTGEKVFLECVQDMDHENMFWYRQDPGLGLRLIYFSYDVKMKEKGDIPEGYSVSREKKERFSLILESASTNQTSMYLCASSLKSAGNEKLFFGSGTQLSVL.

The rearrangement joins TRBV3-1 (or the pseudogene TRBV3-2) to TRBJ2-1; no clear D gene. The CDR3 loop spans 14 amino acids. CDR1 and CDR2 from the germline V gene are LGHDT and YNNKEL (reference sequence). Deletions cut 1 base from V and 7 bases from J, with 11 bases between. CDR3 sequence reads: CASSQGSGSNEQFF. CDR3 bases: TGTGCCAGCAGCCAAGGGTCGGGTTCGAATGAGCAGTTCTTC.

The chain joins TRBV13 to TRBJ1-5, with unresolved D. V was cut by 5 bases and J by 7 bases, with 12 bases left in between. This CDR3 is built from 13 residues. Germline V CDR1 and CDR2: PRHDT, FYEKMQ (reference sequence). CDR3 nucleotides: TGTGCCAGCAGCCTGGGGAGGAAGCAGCCCCAGCATTTT. This translates into CASSLGRKQPQHF.

The table lists this clone with a count of one. The chain joins TRBV7-3 to TRBJ2-3; 8 bases are shared with TRBD2. The J segment lost 3 bases and the V segment lost 5 bases, leaving 10 bases of the junction unmatched. The CDR3 length is 16 residues. Germline CDR1 SGHTA, CDR2 FQGTGA. The CDR3 coding sequence is TGTGCCAGCAGCCCTTTAGCGGGACTGGAAACAGATACGCAGTATTTT. It encodes CASSPLAGLETDTQYF.

This clone appeared a single time. V is TRBV4-1 and J is TRBJ2-1; 7 positions match TRBD1. The CDR3 sequence is 15 residues long. The J segment lost 9 bases and the V segment lost 4 bases, leaving 12 bases of the junction unmatched. Germline V gene sequence: CDR1 MGHRA, CDR2 YSYEKL. In nucleotides, the CDR3 is TGCGCCAGCAGCCCCAGGGACCTAGGGGGCAGTGAGCAGTTCTTC. Translation gives CASSPRDLGGSEQFF.

V and J are TRBV4-2 and TRBJ1-1; D possibly corresponds to TRBD1 (6 bases). The CDR3 covers 15 residues. Germline V CDR1 and CDR2: LGHNA, YNFKEQ. The V gene lost 3 bases and the J gene lost 6 bases, with 17 bases spanning the gap. The CDR3 region is CASSHEDSIGAEAFF. The CDR3 DNA follows: TGTGCCAGCAGCCACGAGGACAGCATCGGGGCTGAAGCTTTCTTT.

The CDR3 region is CASSQAGEQYF. Here the CDR3 DNA reads TGTGCCAGCAGTCAAGCGGGCGAGCAGTACTTC. The chain couples TRBV27 to TRBJ2-7; D is perhaps TRBD2 (6 bases). V was shortened by 5 bases and J by 6 bases, with 8 bases between the two germline ends. Per germline, CDR1 MNHEY and CDR2 SMNVEV (reference sequence). The CDR3 spans 11 residues.

This clone was recorded a few times. The rearrangement joins TRBV5-1 to TRBJ1-3, with 7 bases lining up with TRBD1. CDR1 and CDR2 from the germline V gene are SGHRS and YFSETQ. The CDR3 extends over 17 amino acids. The trim removed 0 bases at V and 0 bases at J, leaving 6 bases unmatched. This CDR3 reads CASSLASGGDSGNTIYF. The CDR3 region has the DNA TGCGCCAGCAGCTTGGCATCAGGGGGAGACTCTGGAAACACCATATATTTT.

This clone was counted a single time. The V gene is TRBV5-5, the J gene TRBJ2-3; D is ambiguous. Trimming took off 0 bases at V and 0 bases at J, with 11 bases between the two ends. Germline-derived CDR1 and CDR2 are SGHKS and YYEKEE (reference sequence). The CDR3 contains 16 residues. The CDR3 reads CASSLGLEVSTDTQYF. Here the CDR3 DNA reads TGTGCCAGCAGCTTGGGGCTAGAAGTTAGCACAGATACGCAGTATTTT.

This clone was detected a few times. This chain uses TRBV19 with TRBJ2-7; 8 bases fit TRBD2. This CDR3 region has 15 residues. After removal of 5 bases from V and 0 bases from J, the junction contained 6 bases not matched to a gene. Germline assignment: CDR1 LNHDA and CDR2 SQIVND (reference sequence). The CDR3 is CASSPLAGSSYEQYF. CDR3 sequence (DNA): TGTGCCAGTAGTCCTTTAGCGGGGAGCTCCTACGAGCAGTACTTC.

The V and J genes are TRBV27 and TRBJ1-2, with D perhaps TRBD1 (6 bases). CDR3 length equals 14 residues. Germline lookup yields CDR1 MNHEY and CDR2 SMNVEV (reference sequence). V was cut by 2 bases and J by 1 base, with 8 bases left in between. The CDR3 spells CASSLQGINYGYTF. The CDR3, as DNA: TGTGCCAGCAGTTTACAGGGGATTAACTATGGCTACACCTTC.

This clone came up once. The chain has TRBV19 and TRBJ1-6; 7 nucleotides match TRBD1. The germline V gene encodes CDR1 LNHDA and CDR2 SQIVND (reference sequence). Germline trimming cut 4 bases from V and 0 bases from J; bases unmatched to any gene: 6. The CDR3 totals 17 residues. CDR3 protein: CASSTASGGSYNSPLHF. The CDR3 region has the DNA TGTGCCAGTAGTACGGCATCAGGGGGCTCCTATAATTCACCCCTCCACTTT.

This clone appeared once. The DNA for the CDR3 is TGTGCCAGCAGCTTGGGACAGGAGAACTATGGCTACACCTTC. Translating it yields CASSLGQENYGYTF. The J gene is TRBJ1-2, the V gene TRBV7-2; 8 nucleotides line up with TRBD1. The ends lost 3 bases at V and 2 bases at J; junction bases unmatched: 2. Germline V lookup: CDR1 SGHTA, CDR2 FQGNSA. The CDR3 runs to 14 residues.

The CDR3 DNA is TGCGCCAGCAGCTTCGGATTGACTAGCGGGAGGGACAATGAGCAGTTCTTC. It translates to CASSFGLTSGRDNEQFF. The rearrangement uses TRBV5-1 and TRBJ2-1; TRBD2 agrees at 14 bases. The CDR3 covers 17 residues. Germline V lookup: CDR1 SGHRS, CDR2 YFSETQ. With 2 bases clipped from V and 5 bases from J, the junction kept 6 bases outside the gene matches.